The clone carrying this T cell receptor (beta chain) was recorded a few times. This sample is drawn from a study of blood T cell repertoires in COVID-19. Study-wide background: Donors in the United States, Italy and Spain gave samples during acute or convalescent COVID-19.

Produced via immunoSEQ multiplex PCR; TCRdb's table is partial and in-frame only. The profile shows some 240,000 clones, roughly 80% of them singletons. V lost 0 bases, J lost 7 bases, and 7 bases lay in between. The CDR3 has 13 amino acids. Germline V gene data show CDR1 as ENHRY and CDR2 as SYGVKD. The sample was peripheral blood. The rearrangement uses TRBV10-3 and TRBJ1-5; D gene ambiguous. This sequence was found in an elderly woman with acute or convalescent COVID-19. The CDR3 is CAISESTRQPQHF. The CDR3, as DNA: TGTGCCATCAGTGAGTCGACTCGGCAGCCCCAGCATTTT.